This T cell receptor beta chain emerged from a study of cytomegalovirus exposure and HLA in healthy donors. Generated by immunoSEQ multiplex PCR, the TCRdb table keeps only in-frame clones and is missing some. This sample yields around 150,000 clones, of which under 90% are seen a single time; over 4% belongs to the top ten. Remarks on this clone: Its target is not known.

Broader study findings: It was approximately 150 TCR beta chains that were listed as cytomegalovirus-associated. Published work reported that the classifier diagnosed cytomegalovirus status with high specificity and sensitivity.

The TCR sequence derives from a man between 18 and 29 years old in good health and CMV-seropositive. What was sequenced was PBMCs.

The chain's CDR3 is CASTSGDRRGDTQYF. Here the CDR3 DNA reads TGCGCCAGCACCTCTGGGGACAGGAGAGGAGATACGCAGTATTTT. The J gene is TRBJ2-3, the V gene TRBV5-1, with 8 nucleotides matching TRBD1. Germline V gene sequence: CDR1 SGHRS, CDR2 YFSETQ. The CDR3 has 15 residues. V gave up 6 bases and J gave up 5 bases; unmatched junction bases: 11.